Listed below are T cell receptor beta chains from one sample, sequenced in a study of blood T cell repertoires in COVID-19. The data were produced by immunoSEQ multiplex PCR, yet TCRdb's version contains in-frame clones alone and is incomplete. The table includes a few hundred thousand clones, approximately 90% detected once. The material sequenced was PBMCs or T cells enriched from blood (not recorded which). These receptors all come from a young woman who had recovered from COVID-19. Both conserved end residues are part of each CDR3. Each record gives: J gene, D gene, V gene, clone size, CDR3 DNA, CDR3 protein. D genes are given only for firm matches. Clone size, where shown, is once, few, many, or a class for clones that have expanded.

TRBJ1-2,TRBD1,TRBV5-6,.,TGTGCCAGCAGCTTCACCGGGACAGAGAGTTATGGCTACACCTTC,CASSFTGTESYGYTF
TRBJ1-2,.,TRBV28,.,TGTGCCAGCAAAGCAGGGGCTACTGGCTACACCTTC,CASKAGATGYTF
TRBJ2-6,.,TRBV19,.,TGTGCCAGTCATCGGTCGGGGGTAGGGGCCAACGTCCTGACTTTC,CASHRSGVGANVLTF
TRBJ1-1,TRBD1,TRBV7-9,once,TGTGCCAGCAGCTTTCAGGGGGCCTCAGGCACTGAAGCTTTCTTT,CASSFQGASGTEAFF
TRBJ2-7,.,TRBV21-1,.,TGTGCCAGCAGCAAAGCGGGCGGGGGCAATTCCTACGAGCAGTACTTC,CASSKAGGGNSYEQYF
TRBJ1-3,.,TRBV10-3,.,TGTGCCAGTACCTATGGAAACACCATATATTTT,CASTYGNTIYF
TRBJ2-3,TRBD1,TRBV11-2,.,TGTGCCAGCCACTTTACAGGGGGCCTTAGCACAGATACGCAGTATTTT,CASHFTGGLSTDTQYF
TRBJ2-5,.,TRBV9,.,TGTGCCAGCAGCGTAGTGGGGGGAAGTAAAGAGACCCAGTACTTC,CASSVVGGSKETQYF
TRBJ2-3,.,TRBV7-6,.,TGTGCCAGCAGGCCCCGGTTCGGCACAGATACGCAGTATTTT,CASRPRFGTDTQYF
TRBJ1-2,TRBD1,TRBV13,.,TGTGCCAGCAGCTTTGCCGGGACAGGCCTCTTCGGCTACACCTTC,CASSFAGTGLFGYTF
TRBJ1-1,.,TRBV10-3,.,TGTGCCATCAGTGAGTCCAAGGGAGCAGGCACTGAAGCTTTCTTT,CAISESKGAGTEAFF
TRBJ2-7,TRBD1,TRBV28,.,TGTGCCAGCAGTTCCATCGTGACAGGGGAGCTCGAGCAGTACTTC,CASSSIVTGELEQYF
TRBJ1-2,.,TRBV24-1,.,TGTGCCACCAGTGATCCCGCGGGAGGCTACACCTTC,CATSDPAGGYTF
TRBJ1-1,.,TRBV23-1,.,TGCGCCAGCAGTCAATACAGGGCGAACACTGAAGCTTTCTTT,CASSQYRANTEAFF
TRBJ1-2,.,TRBV2,.,TGTGCCAGTGGCTTGGAGGTCAGGGGCCCCTTC,CASGLEVRGPF
TRBJ2-1,TRBD1,TRBV10-1,.,TGCGCCAGCAGTGAGTGGGGACAGGGGGCCTCCTACAATGAGCAGTTCTTC,CASSEWGQGASYNEQFF
TRBJ2-1,TRBD2,TRBV7-3,.,TGTGCCAGCAGCTTAAGCGGGGGGCCCGGAAATGAGCAGTTCTTC,CASSLSGGPGNEQFF
TRBJ2-5,TRBD1,TRBV28,.,TGTGCCAGCAGCCCCCCACCCCCGGGACAGCTTCAAGAGACCCAGTACTTC,CASSPPPPGQLQETQYF
TRBJ1-5,TRBD1,TRBV7-9,.,TGTGCCAGCAGCTTAAAGGGCGCAGGGGGTTGGAGCAATCAGCCCCAGCATTTT,CASSLKGAGGWSNQPQHF
TRBJ2-1,.,TRBV5-4,.,TGTGCCAGCAGCTTCGGGGAAAGCTCCTACAATGAGCAGTTCTTC,CASSFGESSYNEQFF
TRBJ2-3,TRBD2,TRBV9,.,TGTGCCAGCAGCGTCGGACTAGAGGGTACAGATACGCAGTATTTT,CASSVGLEGTDTQYF
TRBJ1-1,.,TRBV12-2,few,TGTGCAAGTCGCTCCGGGCACAGGGTTAAGTTCTTCGCTGAAGCTTTCTTT,CASRSGHRVKFFAEAFF
TRBJ1-1,.,TRBV5-6,.,TGTGCCAGCAGCTTGGCCTCCTTTAACACTGAAGCTTTCTTT,CASSLASFNTEAFF
TRBJ1-6,.,TRBV10-2,few,TGCGCCAGCAGCCTTGACAGCGATAATTCACCCCTCCACTTT,CASSLDSDNSPLHF
TRBJ2-5,.,TRBV5-1,.,TGCGCCAGCAGTTTAACAGAAGAGACCCAGTACTTC,CASSLTEETQYF
TRBJ1-1,TRBD1,TRBV18,.,TGTGCCAGCTCACCACTTCTGGGACAGGGGGGAACTGAAGCTTTCTTT,CASSPLLGQGGTEAFF
TRBJ2-1,.,TRBV6-5,.,TGTGCCAGCAGTCCCGGGACTGTGAATGAGCAGTTCTTC,CASSPGTVNEQFF
TRBJ2-3,.,TRBV2,.,TGTGCCAGCAGTGAAGGCAGGAACACAGATACGCAGTATTTT,CASSEGRNTDTQYF
TRBJ2-7,TRBD1,TRBV5-6,.,TGTGCCAGCAGCTTTGGACAGGGCCCCTACGAGCAGTACTTC,CASSFGQGPYEQYF
TRBJ1-4,.,TRBV15,.,TGTGCCACCAGCAGAGATAACGGAGATGAAAAACTGTTTTTT,CATSRDNGDEKLFF
TRBJ1-2,.,TRBV21-1,.,TGTGCCAGCAGCAAAGAAGTGGGAGGGAACTATGGCTACACCTTC,CASSKEVGGNYGYTF
TRBJ2-1,.,TRBV7-8,few,TGTGCCAGCAGACTAGGGACCTACAATGAGCAGTTCTTC,CASRLGTYNEQFF
TRBJ1-2,.,TRBV4-2,.,TGTGCCAGCAGCCAAGACACATATGGCTACACCTTC,CASSQDTYGYTF
TRBJ1-2,TRBD1,TRBV6-5,once,TGTGCCAGCAGTTACTCTTGGGACAGGGGTCCATATGGCTACACCTTC,CASSYSWDRGPYGYTF
TRBJ1-5,TRBD1,TRBV27,.,TGTGCCAGCAGCCGCACAGGGGGTTGGCAGCCCCAGCATTTT,CASSRTGGWQPQHF
TRBJ2-7,.,TRBV30,.,TGTGCCTGGAGTACGTTCGGGGGGCTTCGGCGGTACGAGCAGTACTTC,CAWSTFGGLRRYEQYF
TRBJ1-1,.,TRBV18,.,TGTGCCAGCTCACCCAACCCTAGCACTGAAGCTTTCTTT,CASSPNPSTEAFF
TRBJ2-2,TRBD2,TRBV3-1/TRBV3-2,.,TGTGCCAGCAGCCAAAAACCGGGACTACTTTCTACCACCGGGGAGCTGTTTTTT,CASSQKPGLLSTTGELFF
TRBJ1-6,TRBD1,TRBV5-1,.,TGCGCCAGCAGCTTTGACAGGGGTCTGTCACCCCTCCACTTT,CASSFDRGLSPLHF
TRBJ1-1,.,TRBV19,.,TGTGCCAGTAGTATAGACTCGGCCAGGGTGAGTGAAGCTTTCTTT,CASSIDSARVSEAFF
TRBJ1-3,.,TRBV18,.,TGTGCCAGCTCACCCGGGACTTCTGGAAACACCATATATTTT,CASSPGTSGNTIYF
TRBJ1-1,TRBD1,TRBV28,.,TGTGCCAGCAGAACCCCGGGACAGGCTATATCCTTT,CASRTPGQAISF
TRBJ1-1,.,TRBV27,.,TGTGCCAGCAGTTTGGCAGGGATGAACACTGAAGCTTTCTTT,CASSLAGMNTEAFF
TRBJ1-1,.,TRBV5-4,.,TGTGCCAGCAACTGGGGGGGAAAGGGCACTGAAGCTTTCTTT,CASNWGGKGTEAFF
TRBJ2-3,.,TRBV29-1,.,TGCAGCGTTAGGGGCCGTAGGACAGATACGCAGTATTTT,CSVRGRRTDTQYF
TRBJ1-1,.,TRBV28,few,TGTGCCAGCAGGACAGATACATACACTGAAGCTTTCTTT,CASRTDTYTEAFF
TRBJ1-2,TRBD1,TRBV27,few,TGTGCCAGCCGGACAGGGGGCTATGGCTACACCTTC,CASRTGGYGYTF
TRBJ1-1,TRBD1,TRBV12-5,.,TGTGCTAGTGGTTCGACAGGGGGCCATCGTGAAGCTTTCTTT,CASGSTGGHREAFF
TRBJ1-4,.,TRBV28,.,TGTGCCAGCAGTTTAACACGCAGGCAGGGGATAGGCGAAAAACTGTTTTTT,CASSLTRRQGIGEKLFF
TRBJ1-2,.,TRBV28,.,TGTGCCACCCAGACGGGAAGCTTTGGCTACACCTTC,CATQTGSFGYTF
TRBJ2-7,.,TRBV5-1,.,TGCGCCAGCAGCTTGGTTGGCACCTACGAGCAGTACTTC,CASSLVGTYEQYF
TRBJ1-4,.,TRBV18,.,TGTGCCAGCTCCCCCTTTAGAGATAATGAAAAACTGTTTTTT,CASSPFRDNEKLFF
TRBJ1-5,.,TRBV2,.,TGTGCCAGTCAGGGGAGCAATCAGCCCCAGCATTTT,CASQGSNQPQHF
TRBJ2-3,.,TRBV5-1,once,TGCGCCAGCAGCTTGGAAAGGGGCCTCAGCACAGATACGCAGTATTTT,CASSLERGLSTDTQYF
TRBJ2-2,.,TRBV28,.,TGTGCCAGCACATCGGTCGCCGGGGAGCTGTTTTTT,CASTSVAGELFF
TRBJ2-3,.,TRBV7-9,.,TGTGCCAGCAGCTTAGGCGTGGCGGTGAGCACAGATACGCAGTATTTT,CASSLGVAVSTDTQYF
TRBJ2-5,TRBD1,TRBV11-2,.,TGTGCCAGCAGCACCGACAGGGGGCTGCTTTGGCAAGAGACCCAGTACTTC,CASSTDRGLLWQETQYF
TRBJ1-3,.,TRBV4-2,once,TGTGCCAGCAGCCAAGAGGGAGGGTCCTTCTCTGGAAACACCATATATTTT,CASSQEGGSFSGNTIYF
TRBJ1-2,.,TRBV10-3,once,TGTGCCATCAGTGGTGCAGGGAACTATGGCTACACCTTC,CAISGAGNYGYTF